The clone carrying this TCR beta chain appeared a single time. The antigen is undetermined. Germline V lookup: CDR1 SGHTA, CDR2 FQGTGA. The ends were cut back, 6 bases at V and 2 bases at J, with 16 bases in the middle. The CDR3 sequence is 15 residues long. This specimen comes from a study of cytotoxic CD8 clonotypes in ibrutinib-treated CLL. Study-level points and caveats: Sustained-remission and progressing patients had different sampling times. Measured clonality at baseline was greater than in age-matched healthy donors and tracked with circulating CD8+ T-cell counts.

TCRdb keeps only in-frame clones here, not all; method: immunoSEQ multiplex PCR. The sample yields around 70,000 clones, 90% seen once. The input for sequencing was PBMCs, taken after 12 months of ibrutinib treatment. This sequence was found in a human donor with chronic lymphocytic leukemia. The chain employs TRBV7-3 and TRBJ1-2, with D possibly matching TRBD1 (5 bases). The CDR3 sequence is CASSPYVGENYGYTF. CDR3 DNA: TGTGCCAGCAGTCCATATGTGGGGGAGAACTATGGCTACACCTTC.